The text below deals with one TCR beta chain. Amplification used 60 Vbeta primers and 13 Jbeta primers. Sequencing used immunoSEQ multiplex PCR; TCRdb keeps in-frame clones, though not all of them. The profile shows some 140,000 clones, 80% of them singletons. This sample was included in a study of cytomegalovirus exposure and HLA in healthy donors. The V gene's germline CDR1 is SGDLS and CDR2 YYNGEE. The ends lost 0 bases at V and 7 bases at J; junction bases unmatched: 8. CDR3 length: 16 residues. The specimen was PBMCs. This sequence originates from a young man in good health and CMV-seropositive. The genes are TRBV9 and TRBJ2-3; 10 positions agree with TRBD2. The CDR3 loop reads CASSVGEREGQYTQYF. Here the CDR3 DNA reads TGTGCCAGCAGCGTAGGCGAGCGGGAGGGCCAATATACGCAGTATTTT.